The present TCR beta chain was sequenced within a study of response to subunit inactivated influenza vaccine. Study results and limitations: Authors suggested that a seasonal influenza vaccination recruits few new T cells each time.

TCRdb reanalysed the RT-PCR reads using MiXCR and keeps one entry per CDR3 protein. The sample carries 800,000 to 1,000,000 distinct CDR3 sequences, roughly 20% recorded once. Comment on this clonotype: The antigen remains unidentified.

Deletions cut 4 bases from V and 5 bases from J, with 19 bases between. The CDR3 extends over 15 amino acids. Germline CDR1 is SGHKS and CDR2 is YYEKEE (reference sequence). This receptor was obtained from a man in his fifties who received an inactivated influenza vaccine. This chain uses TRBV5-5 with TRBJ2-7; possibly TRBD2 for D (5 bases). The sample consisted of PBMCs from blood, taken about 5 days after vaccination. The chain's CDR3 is CASSPLPGKEDEQYF. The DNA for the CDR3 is TGTGCCAGCAGCCCCCTCCCGGGGAAAGAGGACGAGCAGTACTTC.